Sequencing of this TCR beta chain was carried out in a study of blood T cell repertoires in COVID-19. Study-wide context: The origin of the acute and convalescent COVID-19 samples was the United States, Italy and Spain. In each case, the material was cDNA or gDNA derived from T cells, B-cell-depleted T cells, or PBMCs.

Clones were sequenced by immunoSEQ multiplex PCR, and TCRdb holds only the in-frame ones, with some missing. The sample contains 70,000 to 100,000 clones, about 86% of which appear only once. The CDR3 spans 15 residues. CDR1 and CDR2 (germline): ENHRY, SYGVKD. V shed 1 base, J shed 7 bases, and the junction held 7 bases outside the gene matches. The rearrangement joins TRBV10-3 to TRBJ1-2; 9 bases align to TRBD1. The sequenced material came from peripheral blood. The sequence was collected from a man older than 75 with active or convalescent COVID-19. Written as DNA, the CDR3 is TGTGCCATCAGTGAGTTAGGACAGGGGTCGAGTGGCTACACCTTC. It codes for CAISELGQGSSGYTF.